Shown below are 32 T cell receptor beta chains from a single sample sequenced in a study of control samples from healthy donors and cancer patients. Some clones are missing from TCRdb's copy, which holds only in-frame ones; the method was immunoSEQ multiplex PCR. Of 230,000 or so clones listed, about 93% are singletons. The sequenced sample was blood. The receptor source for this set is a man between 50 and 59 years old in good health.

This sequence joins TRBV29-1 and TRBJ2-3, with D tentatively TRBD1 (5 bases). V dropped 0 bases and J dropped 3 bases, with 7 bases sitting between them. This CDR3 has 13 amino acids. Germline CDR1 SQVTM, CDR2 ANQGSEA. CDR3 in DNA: TGCAGCGTTGAAGAGACAGCGACAGATACGCAGTATTTT. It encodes CSVEETATDTQYF.

DNA for the CDR3: TGTGCCAGCAGCTTAATGGGGGGGACGGACAATGAGCAGTTCTTC. Protein: CASSLMGGTDNEQFF. The V and J genes are TRBV7-2 and TRBJ2-1, with 7 bases identical to TRBD2. After removal of 2 bases from V and 5 bases from J, the junction contained 6 bases not matched to a gene. Looked up from germline, CDR1 is SGHTA and CDR2 is FQGNSA. The CDR3 extends over 15 amino acids.

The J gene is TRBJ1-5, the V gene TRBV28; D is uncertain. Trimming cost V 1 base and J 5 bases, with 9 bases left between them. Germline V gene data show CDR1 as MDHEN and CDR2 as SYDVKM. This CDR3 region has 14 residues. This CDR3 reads CASSLYSGDQPQHF. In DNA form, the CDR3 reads TGTGCCAGCAGTTTATATTCAGGAGATCAGCCCCAGCATTTT.

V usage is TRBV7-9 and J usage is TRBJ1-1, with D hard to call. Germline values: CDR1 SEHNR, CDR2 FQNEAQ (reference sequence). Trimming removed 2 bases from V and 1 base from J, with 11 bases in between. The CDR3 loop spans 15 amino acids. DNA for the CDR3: TGTGCCAGCAGCTTATGGCCGGACGAGAACACTGAAGCTTTCTTT. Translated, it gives CASSLWPDENTEAFF.

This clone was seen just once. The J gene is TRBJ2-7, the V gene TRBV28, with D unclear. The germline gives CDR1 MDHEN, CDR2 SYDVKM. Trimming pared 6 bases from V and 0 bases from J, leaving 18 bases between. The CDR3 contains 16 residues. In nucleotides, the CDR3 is TGTGCCAGCAGCTCCCCAAGGGTTGGAGCCTCCTACGAGCAGTACGTC. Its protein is CASSSPRVGASYEQYV.

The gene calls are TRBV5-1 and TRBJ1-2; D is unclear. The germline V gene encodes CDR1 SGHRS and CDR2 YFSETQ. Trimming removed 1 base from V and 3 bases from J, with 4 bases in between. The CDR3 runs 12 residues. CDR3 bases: TGCGCCAGCAGCTTGACTGACTATGGCTACACCTTC. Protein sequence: CASSLTDYGYTF.

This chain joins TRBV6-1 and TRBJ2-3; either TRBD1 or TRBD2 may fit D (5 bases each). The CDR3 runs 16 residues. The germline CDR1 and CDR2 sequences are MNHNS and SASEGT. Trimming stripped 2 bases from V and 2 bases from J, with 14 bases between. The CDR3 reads CASSEWMGRNTDTQYF. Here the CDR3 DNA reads TGTGCCAGCAGTGAATGGATGGGACGGAACACAGATACGCAGTATTTT.

The chain's CDR3 is CASRETGTVPSRLFF. The DNA of the CDR3 is TGTGCCAGCAGGGAGACCGGGACCGTCCCGTCCAGACTGTTTTTT. This rearrangement joins TRBV6-5 to TRBJ1-4, with D perhaps matching TRBD1 (5 bases). V gave up 6 bases and J gave up 13 bases, with 24 bases separating them. The CDR3 totals 15 residues. Germline V gene data show CDR1 as MNHEY and CDR2 as SVGAGI.

The CDR3 loop reads CASRLQVANTGELFF. The CDR3 coding sequence is TGTGCCAGCAGACTACAGGTCGCGAACACCGGGGAGCTGTTTTTT. V gene TRBV27 combines with J gene TRBJ2-2, with TRBD1 as a possible D gene (5 bases). Germline loops: CDR1 MNHEY, CDR2 SMNVEV (reference sequence). V lost 6 bases to trimming and J lost 0 bases, with 11 bases between them. The CDR3 spans 15 residues.

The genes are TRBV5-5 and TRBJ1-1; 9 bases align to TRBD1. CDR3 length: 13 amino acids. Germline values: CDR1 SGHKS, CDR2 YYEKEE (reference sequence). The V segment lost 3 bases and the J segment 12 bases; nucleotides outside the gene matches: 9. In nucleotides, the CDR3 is TGTGCCAGCAGCTCCGGGACAGGGTTTGTTCCTTTCTTT. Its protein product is CASSSGTGFVPFF.

DNA for the CDR3: TGTGCCAGCAGCGTCGGACAGGGATGGGCTGAAAAACTGTTTTTT. Its translation is CASSVGQGWAEKLFF. This chain joins TRBV9 and TRBJ1-4; 8 positions agree with TRBD1. Germline V gives CDR1 SGDLS, CDR2 YYNGEE. There are 15 residues in the CDR3. J lost 7 bases, V lost 2 bases, and 7 bases had no gene match.

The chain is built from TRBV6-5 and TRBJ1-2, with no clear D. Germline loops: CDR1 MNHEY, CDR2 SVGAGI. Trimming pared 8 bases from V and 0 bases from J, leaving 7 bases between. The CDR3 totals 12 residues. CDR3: CASRPTNYGYTF. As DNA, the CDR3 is TGTGCCAGCCGACCCACTAACTATGGCTACACCTTC.

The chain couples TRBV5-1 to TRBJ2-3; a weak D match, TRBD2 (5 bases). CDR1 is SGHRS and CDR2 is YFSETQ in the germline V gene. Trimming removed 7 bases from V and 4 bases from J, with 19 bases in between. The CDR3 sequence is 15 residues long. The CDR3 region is CASRGLASGADTQYF. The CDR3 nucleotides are TGCGCCAGCCGCGGACTGGCGTCGGGCGCAGATACGCAGTATTTT.

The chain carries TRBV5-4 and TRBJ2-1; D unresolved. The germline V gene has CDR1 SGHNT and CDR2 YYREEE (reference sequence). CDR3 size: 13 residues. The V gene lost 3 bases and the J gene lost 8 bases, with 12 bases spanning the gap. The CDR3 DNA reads TGTGCCAGCAGCTCCCCCCCGATATATGAGCAGTTCTTC. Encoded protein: CASSSPPIYEQFF.

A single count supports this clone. The CDR3 nucleotides are TGTGCCAGCAAGGTAGACGCCTCCTACGAGCAGTACTTC. Amino acid sequence: CASKVDASYEQYF. The gene calls are TRBV2 and TRBJ2-7; D call uncertain. Germline V gene sequence: CDR1 SNHLY, CDR2 FYNNEI. V lost 7 bases to trimming and J lost 0 bases, with 10 bases between them. This CDR3 region has 13 residues.

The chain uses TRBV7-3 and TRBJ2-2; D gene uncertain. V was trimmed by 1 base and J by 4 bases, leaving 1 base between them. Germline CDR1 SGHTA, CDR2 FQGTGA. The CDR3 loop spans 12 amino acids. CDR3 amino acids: CASSLITGELFF. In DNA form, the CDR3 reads TGTGCCAGCAGCTTAATCACCGGGGAGCTGTTTTTT.

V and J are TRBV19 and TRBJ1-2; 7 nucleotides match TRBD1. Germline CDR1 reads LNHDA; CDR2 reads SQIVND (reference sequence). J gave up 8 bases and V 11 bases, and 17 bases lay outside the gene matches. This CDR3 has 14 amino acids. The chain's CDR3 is CAAQGGRGVLGYTF. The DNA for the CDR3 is TGTGCCGCCCAGGGGGGACGGGGTGTTCTGGGCTACACCTTC.

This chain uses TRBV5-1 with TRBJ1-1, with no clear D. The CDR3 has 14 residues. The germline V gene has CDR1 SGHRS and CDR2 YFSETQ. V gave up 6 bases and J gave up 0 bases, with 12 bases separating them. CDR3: CASTLGSMNTEAFF. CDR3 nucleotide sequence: TGCGCCAGCACCCTAGGGTCTATGAACACTGAAGCTTTCTTT. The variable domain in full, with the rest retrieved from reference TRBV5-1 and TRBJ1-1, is KAGVTQTPRYLIKTRGQQVTLSCSPISGHRSVSWYQQTPGQGLQFLFEYFSETQRNKGNFPGRFSGRQFSNSRSEMNVSTLELGDSALYLCASTLGSMNTEAFFGQGTRLTVV.

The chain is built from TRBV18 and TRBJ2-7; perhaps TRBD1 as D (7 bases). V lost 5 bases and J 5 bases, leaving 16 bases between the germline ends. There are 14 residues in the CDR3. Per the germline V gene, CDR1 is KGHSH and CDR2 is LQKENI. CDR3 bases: TGTGCCAGCTCAACGCGACAGGGAGGCGACGAGCAGTACTTC. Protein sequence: CASSTRQGGDEQYF.

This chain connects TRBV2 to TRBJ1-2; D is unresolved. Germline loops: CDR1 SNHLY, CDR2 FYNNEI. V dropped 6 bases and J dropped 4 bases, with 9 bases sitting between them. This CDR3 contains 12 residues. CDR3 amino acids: CASRQSSYGYTF. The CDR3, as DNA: TGTGCCAGCAGACAGAGTTCCTATGGCTACACCTTC.

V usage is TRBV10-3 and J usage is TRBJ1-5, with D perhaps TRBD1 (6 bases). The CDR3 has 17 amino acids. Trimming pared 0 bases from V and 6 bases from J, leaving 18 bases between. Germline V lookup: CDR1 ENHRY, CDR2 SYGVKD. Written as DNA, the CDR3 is TGTGCCATCAGTGAGTCGAGGGGGGTGGGTTTAATTCAGCCCCAGCATTTT. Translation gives CAISESRGVGLIQPQHF.

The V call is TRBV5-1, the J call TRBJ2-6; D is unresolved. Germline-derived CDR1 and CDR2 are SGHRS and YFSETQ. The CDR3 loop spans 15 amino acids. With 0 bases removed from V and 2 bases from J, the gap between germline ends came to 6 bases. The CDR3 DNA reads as TGCGCCAGCAGCTTGGGGGTTACTGGGGCCAACGTCCTGACTTTC. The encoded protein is CASSLGVTGANVLTF.

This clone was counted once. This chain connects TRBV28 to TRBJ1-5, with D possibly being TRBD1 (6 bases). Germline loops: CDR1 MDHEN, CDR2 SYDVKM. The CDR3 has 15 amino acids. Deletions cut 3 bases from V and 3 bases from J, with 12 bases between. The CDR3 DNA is TGTGCCAGCAGTTTGTCCGGGGGACACAATCAGCCCCAGCATTTT. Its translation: CASSLSGGHNQPQHF. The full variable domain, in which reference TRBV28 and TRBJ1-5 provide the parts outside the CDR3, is DVKVTQSSRYLVKRTGEKVFLECVQDMDHENMFWYRQDPGLGLRLIYFSYDVKMKEKGDIPEGYSVSREKKERFSLILESASTNQTSMYLCASSLSGGHNQPQHFGDGTRLSIL.

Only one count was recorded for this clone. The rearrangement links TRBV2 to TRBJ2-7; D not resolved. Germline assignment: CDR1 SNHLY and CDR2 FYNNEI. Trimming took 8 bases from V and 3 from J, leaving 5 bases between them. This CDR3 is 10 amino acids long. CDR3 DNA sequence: TGTGCCAGCCGAGGCTACGAGCAGTACTTC. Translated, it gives CASRGYEQYF.

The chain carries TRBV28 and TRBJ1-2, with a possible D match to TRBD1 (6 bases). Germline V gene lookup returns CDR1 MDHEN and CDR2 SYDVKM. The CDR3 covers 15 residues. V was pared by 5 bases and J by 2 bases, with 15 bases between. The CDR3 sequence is CASSIPTGQNYGYTF. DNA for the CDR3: TGTGCCAGCAGTATACCGACAGGACAAAACTATGGCTACACCTTC.

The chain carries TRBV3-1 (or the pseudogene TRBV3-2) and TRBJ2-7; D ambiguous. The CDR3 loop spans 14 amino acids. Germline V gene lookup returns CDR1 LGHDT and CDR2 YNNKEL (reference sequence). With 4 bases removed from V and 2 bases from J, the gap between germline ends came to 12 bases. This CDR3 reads CASSPSDGPYEQYF. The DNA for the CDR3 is TGTGCCAGCAGCCCCTCCGACGGACCCTACGAGCAGTACTTC.

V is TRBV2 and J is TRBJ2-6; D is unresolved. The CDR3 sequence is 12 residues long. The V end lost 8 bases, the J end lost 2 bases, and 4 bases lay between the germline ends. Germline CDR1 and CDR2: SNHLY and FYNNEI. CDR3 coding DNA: TGTGCCAGCGGGGCTGGGGCCAACGTCCTGACTTTC. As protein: CASGAGANVLTF.

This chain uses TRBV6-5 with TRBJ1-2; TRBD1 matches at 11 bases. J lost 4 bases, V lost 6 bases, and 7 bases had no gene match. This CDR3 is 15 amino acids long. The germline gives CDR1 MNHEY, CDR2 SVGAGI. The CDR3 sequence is CASSFRGTGGYGYTF. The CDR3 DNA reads TGTGCCAGCAGCTTTCGCGGGACAGGGGGCTATGGCTACACCTTC.

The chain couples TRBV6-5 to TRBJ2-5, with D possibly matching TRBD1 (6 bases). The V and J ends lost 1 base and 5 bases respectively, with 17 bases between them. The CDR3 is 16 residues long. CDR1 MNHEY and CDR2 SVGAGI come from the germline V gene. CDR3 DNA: TGTGCCAGCAGTTACTGGAACAGGGTTTCAGGGGAGACCCAGTACTTC. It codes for CASSYWNRVSGETQYF.

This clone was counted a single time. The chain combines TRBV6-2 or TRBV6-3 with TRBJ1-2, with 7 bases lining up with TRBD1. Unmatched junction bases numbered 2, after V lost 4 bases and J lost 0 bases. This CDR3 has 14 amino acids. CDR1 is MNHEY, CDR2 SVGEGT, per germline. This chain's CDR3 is CASSSDRANYGYTF. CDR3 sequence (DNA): TGTGCCAGCAGTTCCGACAGGGCTAACTATGGCTACACCTTC.

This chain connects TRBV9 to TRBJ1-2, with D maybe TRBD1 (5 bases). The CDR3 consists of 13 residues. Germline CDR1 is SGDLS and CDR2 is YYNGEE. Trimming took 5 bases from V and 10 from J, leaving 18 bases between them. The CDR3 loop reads CASSDTLTADYTF. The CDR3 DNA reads TGTGCCAGCAGTGACACCTTGACAGCGGACTACACCTTC.

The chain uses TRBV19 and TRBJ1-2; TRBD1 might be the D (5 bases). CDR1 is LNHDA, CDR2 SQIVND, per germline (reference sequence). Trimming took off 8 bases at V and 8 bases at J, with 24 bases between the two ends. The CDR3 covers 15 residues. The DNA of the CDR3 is TGTGCCAGTCGTCATTCTCCCGGGGACGGGGGAGGCTACACCTTC. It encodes CASRHSPGDGGGYTF.